This TCR beta chain was identified in a study of blood T cell repertoires in COVID-19. The V end was cut by 5 bases, the J end by 4 bases, with 17 bases between. The germline V gene has CDR1 SGHTA and CDR2 FQGTGA. The CDR3 contains 15 residues. Authors' methods: Using reference gene primer amplification, nucleated cell counts were estimated. The protocol was immunoSEQ multiplex PCR, while the TCRdb copy is restricted to in-frame clones and leaves out a portion. V and J calls plus clone size are reproduced from that table; the DNA served to infer D and trimming. The sample contains about 370,000 clones, 70% to 90% of which appear only once.

V usage is TRBV7-3 and J usage is TRBJ2-5, with D possibly being TRBD2 (7 bases). The clonotype comes from a woman aged 25 to 39 with COVID-19, enrolled during active disease. Sequences were obtained from peripheral blood. CDR3 region: CASSRWGGPRETQYF. CDR3 nucleotides: TGTGCCAGCAGCCGATGGGGGGGGCCCCGAGAGACCCAGTACTTC.